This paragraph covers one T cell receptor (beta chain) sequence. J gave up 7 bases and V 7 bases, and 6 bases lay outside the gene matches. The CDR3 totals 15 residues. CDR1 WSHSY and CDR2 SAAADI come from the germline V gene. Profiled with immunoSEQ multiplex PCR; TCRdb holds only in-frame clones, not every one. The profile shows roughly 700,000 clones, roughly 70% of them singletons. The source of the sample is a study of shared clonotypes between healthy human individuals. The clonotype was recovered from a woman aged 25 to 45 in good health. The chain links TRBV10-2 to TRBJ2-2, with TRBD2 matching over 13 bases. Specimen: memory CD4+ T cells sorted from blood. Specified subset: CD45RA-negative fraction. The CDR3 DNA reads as TGCGCCAGCACTGGACTAGCGGGAGAGCTCGGGGAGCTGTTTTTT. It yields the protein CASTGLAGELGELFF.